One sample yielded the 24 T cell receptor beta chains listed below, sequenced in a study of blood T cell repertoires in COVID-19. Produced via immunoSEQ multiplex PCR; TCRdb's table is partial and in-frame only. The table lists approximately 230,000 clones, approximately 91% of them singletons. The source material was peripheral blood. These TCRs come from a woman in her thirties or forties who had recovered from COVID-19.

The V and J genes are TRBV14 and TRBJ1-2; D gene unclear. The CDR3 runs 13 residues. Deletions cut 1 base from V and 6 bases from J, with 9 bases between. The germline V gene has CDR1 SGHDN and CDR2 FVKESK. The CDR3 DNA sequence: TGTGCCAGCAGCCAAGCGCGAGGTAATGGCTACACCTTC. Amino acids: CASSQARGNGYTF.

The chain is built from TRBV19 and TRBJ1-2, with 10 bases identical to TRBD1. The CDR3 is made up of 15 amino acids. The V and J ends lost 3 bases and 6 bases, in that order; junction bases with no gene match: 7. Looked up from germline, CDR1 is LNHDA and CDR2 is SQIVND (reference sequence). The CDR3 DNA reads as TGTGCCAGTAGTATCGGGACAGGGGCCGGGGATGGCTACACCTTC. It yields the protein CASSIGTGAGDGYTF.

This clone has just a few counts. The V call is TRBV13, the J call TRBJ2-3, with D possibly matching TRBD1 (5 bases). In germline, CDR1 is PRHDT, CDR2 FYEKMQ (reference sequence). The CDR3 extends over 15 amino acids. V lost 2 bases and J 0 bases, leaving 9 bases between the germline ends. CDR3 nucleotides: TGTGCCAGCAGCTTACAGGGTTCCAGCACAGATACGCAGTATTTT. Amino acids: CASSLQGSSTDTQYF.

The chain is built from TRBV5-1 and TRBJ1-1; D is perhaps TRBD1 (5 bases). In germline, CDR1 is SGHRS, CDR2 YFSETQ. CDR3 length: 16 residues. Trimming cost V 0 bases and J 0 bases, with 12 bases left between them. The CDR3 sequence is CASSLVGRDLNTEAFF. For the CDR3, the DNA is TGCGCCAGCAGCTTGGTGGGGAGGGACCTGAACACTGAAGCTTTCTTT.

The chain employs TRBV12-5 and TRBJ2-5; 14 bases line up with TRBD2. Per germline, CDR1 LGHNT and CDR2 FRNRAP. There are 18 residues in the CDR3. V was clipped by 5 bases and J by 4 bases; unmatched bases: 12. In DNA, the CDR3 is TGTGCTAGTGGTCTTGGGCCGGGACTAGCGGGAGACGGAGAGACCCAGTACTTC. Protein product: CASGLGPGLAGDGETQYF. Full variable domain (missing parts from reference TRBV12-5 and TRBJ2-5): DARVTQTPRHKVTEMGQEVTMRCQPILGHNTVFWYRQTMMQGLELLAYFRNRAPLDDSGMPKDRFSAEMPDATLATLKIQPSEPRDSAVYFCASGLGPGLAGDGETQYFGPGTRLLVL.

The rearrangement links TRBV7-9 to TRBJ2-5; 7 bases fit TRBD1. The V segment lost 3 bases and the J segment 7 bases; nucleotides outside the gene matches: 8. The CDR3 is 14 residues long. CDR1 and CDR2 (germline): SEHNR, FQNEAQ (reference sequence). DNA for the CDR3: TGTGCCAGCAGCTTCTCCCAACAGGGGTTGACCCAGTACTTC. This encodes CASSFSQQGLTQYF.

The CDR3, as DNA: TGTGCCAGCAGCCAAGGGGACAGGGGGAGTCAGCCCCAGCATTTT. It encodes CASSQGDRGSQPQHF. The chain couples TRBV4-2 to TRBJ1-5; TRBD1 matches 11 bases. V shed 1 base and J 6 bases; nucleotides not matched to a gene: 2. CDR1 is LGHNA, CDR2 YNFKEQ, per germline. The CDR3 is 15 amino acids.

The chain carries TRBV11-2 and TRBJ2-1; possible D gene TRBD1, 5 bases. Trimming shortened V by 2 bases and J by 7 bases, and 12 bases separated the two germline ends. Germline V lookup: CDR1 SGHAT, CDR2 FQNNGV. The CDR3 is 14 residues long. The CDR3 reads CASSLHQGVNEQFF. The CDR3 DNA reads TGTGCCAGCAGCTTACACCAAGGGGTTAATGAGCAGTTCTTC.

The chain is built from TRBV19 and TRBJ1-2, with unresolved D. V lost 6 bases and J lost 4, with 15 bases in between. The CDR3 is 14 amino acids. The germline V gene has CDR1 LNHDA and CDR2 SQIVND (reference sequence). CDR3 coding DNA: TGTGCCAGTAGGGCCGCTTCGGGGATCTATGGCTACACCTTC. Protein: CASRAASGIYGYTF. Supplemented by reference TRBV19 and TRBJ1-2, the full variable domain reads DGGITQSPKYLFRKEGQNVTLSCEQNLNHDAMYWYRQDPGQGLRLIYYSQIVNDFQKGDIAEGYSVSREKKESFPLTVTSAQKNPTAFYLCASRAASGIYGYTFGSGTRLTVV.

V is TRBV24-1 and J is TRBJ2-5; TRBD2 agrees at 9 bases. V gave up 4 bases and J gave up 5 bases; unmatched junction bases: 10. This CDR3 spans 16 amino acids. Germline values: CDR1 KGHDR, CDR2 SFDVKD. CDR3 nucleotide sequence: TGTGCCACCAGTGAAGCCGGGACTAGCAATCGCGAGACCCAGTACTTC. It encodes CATSEAGTSNRETQYF.

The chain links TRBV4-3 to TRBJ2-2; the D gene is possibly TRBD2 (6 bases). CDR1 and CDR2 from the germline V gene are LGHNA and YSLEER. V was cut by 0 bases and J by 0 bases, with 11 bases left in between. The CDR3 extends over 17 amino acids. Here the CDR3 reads CASSQDGAGANTGELFF. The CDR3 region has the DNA TGCGCCAGCAGCCAAGATGGAGCGGGTGCGAACACCGGGGAGCTGTTTTTT.

The CDR3 region has the DNA TGTGCCAGCAGTTCGCCAGGCCCCTCTGATGGCTACACCTTC. Its translation: CASSSPGPSDGYTF. The J gene is TRBJ1-2, the V gene TRBV6-5; no reliable D call. This CDR3 has 14 residues. From germline, CDR1 is MNHEY and CDR2 SVGAGI. V was cut by 4 bases and J by 6 bases, with 15 bases left in between.

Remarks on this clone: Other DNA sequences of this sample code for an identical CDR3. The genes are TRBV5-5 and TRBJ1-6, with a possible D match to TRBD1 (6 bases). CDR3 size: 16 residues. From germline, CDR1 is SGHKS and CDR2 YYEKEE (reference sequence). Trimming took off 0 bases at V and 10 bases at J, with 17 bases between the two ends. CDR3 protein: CASSLAPGGAESPLHF. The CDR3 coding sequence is TGTGCCAGCAGCTTGGCCCCCGGGGGGGCAGAGTCACCCCTCCACTTT.

The CDR3 spells CSVEDRTGGRTGELFF. CDR3 in DNA: TGCAGCGTTGAAGATCGGACAGGGGGGAGGACCGGGGAGCTGTTTTTT. The V and J genes are TRBV29-1 and TRBJ2-2, with 10 bases lining up with TRBD1. The CDR3 totals 16 residues. Germline CDR1 and CDR2: SQVTM and ANQGSEA. Trimming cost V 0 bases and J 5 bases; bases outside gene matches: 6.

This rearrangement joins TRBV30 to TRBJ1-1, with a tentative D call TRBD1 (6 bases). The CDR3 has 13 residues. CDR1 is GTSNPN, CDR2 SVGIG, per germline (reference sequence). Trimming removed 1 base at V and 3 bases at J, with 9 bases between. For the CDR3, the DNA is TGTGCCTGGAGTGGAGACAGGTACACTGAAGCTTTCTTT. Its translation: CAWSGDRYTEAFF.

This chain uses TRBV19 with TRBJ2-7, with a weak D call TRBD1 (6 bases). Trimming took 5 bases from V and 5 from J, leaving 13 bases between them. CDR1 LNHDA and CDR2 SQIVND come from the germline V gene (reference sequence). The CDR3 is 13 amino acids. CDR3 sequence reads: CASSPRGMDEQYF. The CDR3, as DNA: TGTGCCAGTAGTCCCAGGGGAATGGACGAGCAGTACTTC.

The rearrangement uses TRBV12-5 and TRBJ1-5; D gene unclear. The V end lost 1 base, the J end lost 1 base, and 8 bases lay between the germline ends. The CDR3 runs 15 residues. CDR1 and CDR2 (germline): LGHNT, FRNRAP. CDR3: CASGLGVQSNQPQHF. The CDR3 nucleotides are TGTGCTAGTGGTTTGGGCGTACAGAGCAATCAGCCCCAGCATTTT.

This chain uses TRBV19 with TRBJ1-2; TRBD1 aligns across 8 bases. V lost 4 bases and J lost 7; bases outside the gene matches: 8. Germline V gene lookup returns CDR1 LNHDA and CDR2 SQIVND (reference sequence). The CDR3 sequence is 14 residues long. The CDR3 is CASSTTGAGGGYTF. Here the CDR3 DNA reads TGTGCCAGTAGTACGACAGGGGCTGGGGGTGGCTACACCTTC.

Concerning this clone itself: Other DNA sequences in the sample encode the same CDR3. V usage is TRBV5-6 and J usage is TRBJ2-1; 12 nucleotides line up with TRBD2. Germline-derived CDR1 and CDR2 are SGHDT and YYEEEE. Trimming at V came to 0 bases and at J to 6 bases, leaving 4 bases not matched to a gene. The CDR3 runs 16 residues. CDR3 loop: CASSLGLAGVSNEQFF. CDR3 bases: TGTGCCAGCAGCTTGGGACTAGCGGGAGTCAGCAATGAGCAGTTCTTC.

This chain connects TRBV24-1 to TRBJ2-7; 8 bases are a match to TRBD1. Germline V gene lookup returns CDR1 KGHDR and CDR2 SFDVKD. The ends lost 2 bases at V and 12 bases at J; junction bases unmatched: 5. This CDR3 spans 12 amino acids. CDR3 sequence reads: CATSDYRGRWYF. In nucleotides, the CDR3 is TGTGCCACCAGTGATTACAGGGGGAGGTGGTACTTC.

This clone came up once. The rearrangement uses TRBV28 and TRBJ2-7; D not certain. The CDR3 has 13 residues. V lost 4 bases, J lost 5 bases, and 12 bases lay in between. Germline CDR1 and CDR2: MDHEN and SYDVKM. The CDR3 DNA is TGTGCCAGCAGTTCGGCAGCGCAACACGAGCAGTACTTC. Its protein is CASSSAAQHEQYF.

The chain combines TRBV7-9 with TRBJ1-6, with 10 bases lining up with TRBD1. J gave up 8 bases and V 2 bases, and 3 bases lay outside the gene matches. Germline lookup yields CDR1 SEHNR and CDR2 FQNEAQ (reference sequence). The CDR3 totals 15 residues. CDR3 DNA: TGTGCCAGCAGCTTATACGGGACAGGGGATTCACCCCTCCACTTT. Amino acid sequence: CASSLYGTGDSPLHF.

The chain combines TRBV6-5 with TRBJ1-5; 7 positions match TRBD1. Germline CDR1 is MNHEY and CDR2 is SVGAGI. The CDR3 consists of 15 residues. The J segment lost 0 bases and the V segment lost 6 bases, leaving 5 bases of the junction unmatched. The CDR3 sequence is CASRRDSHSNQPQHF. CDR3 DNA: TGTGCCAGCAGGCGGGACAGTCATAGCAATCAGCCCCAGCATTTT.

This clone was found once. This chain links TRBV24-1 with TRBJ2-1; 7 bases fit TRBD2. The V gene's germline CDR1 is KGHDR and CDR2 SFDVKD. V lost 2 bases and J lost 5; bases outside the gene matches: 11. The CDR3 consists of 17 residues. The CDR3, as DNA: TGTGCCACCAGTGATTGGGGGGGGACTTCGAGGGACAATGAGCAGTTCTTC. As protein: CATSDWGGTSRDNEQFF.